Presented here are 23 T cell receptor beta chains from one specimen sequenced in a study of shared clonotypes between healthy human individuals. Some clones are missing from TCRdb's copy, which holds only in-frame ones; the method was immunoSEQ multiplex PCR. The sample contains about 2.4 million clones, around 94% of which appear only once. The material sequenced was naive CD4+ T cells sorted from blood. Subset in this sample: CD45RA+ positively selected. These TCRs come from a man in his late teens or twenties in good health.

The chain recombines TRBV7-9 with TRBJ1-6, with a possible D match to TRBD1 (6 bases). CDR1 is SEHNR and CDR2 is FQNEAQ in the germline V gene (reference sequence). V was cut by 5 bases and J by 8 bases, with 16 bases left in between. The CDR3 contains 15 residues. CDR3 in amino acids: CASSLQGRRDSPLHF. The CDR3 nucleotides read TGTGCCAGCAGCCTTCAGGGGAGAAGGGATTCACCCCTCCACTTT.

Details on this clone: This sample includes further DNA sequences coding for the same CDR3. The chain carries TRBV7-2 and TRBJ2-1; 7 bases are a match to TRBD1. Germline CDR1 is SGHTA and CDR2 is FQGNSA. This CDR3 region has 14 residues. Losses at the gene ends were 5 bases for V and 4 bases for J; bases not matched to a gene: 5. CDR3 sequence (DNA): TGTGCCAGCAGCCTCGGGACAGAATACAATGAGCAGTTCTTC. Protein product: CASSLGTEYNEQFF.

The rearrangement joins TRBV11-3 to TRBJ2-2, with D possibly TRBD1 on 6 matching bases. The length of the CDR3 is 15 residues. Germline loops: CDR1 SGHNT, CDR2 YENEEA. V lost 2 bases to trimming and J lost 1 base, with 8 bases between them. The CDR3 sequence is CASSLWGQNTGELFF. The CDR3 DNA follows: TGTGCCAGCAGCTTATGGGGGCAGAACACCGGGGAGCTGTTTTTT. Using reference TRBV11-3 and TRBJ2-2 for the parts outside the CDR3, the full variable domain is EAGVVQSPRYKIIEKKQPVAFWCNPISGHNTLYWYLQNLGQGPELLIRYENEEAVDDSQLPKDRFSAERLKGVDSTLKIQPAELGDSAVYLCASSLWGQNTGELFFGEGSRLTVL.

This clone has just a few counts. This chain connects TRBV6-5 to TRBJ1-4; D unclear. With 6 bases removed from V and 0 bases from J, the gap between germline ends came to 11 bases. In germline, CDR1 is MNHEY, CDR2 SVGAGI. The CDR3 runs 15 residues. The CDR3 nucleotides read TGTGCCAGCAGAGGTGACCCCCCAACTAATGAAAAACTGTTTTTT. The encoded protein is CASRGDPPTNEKLFF.

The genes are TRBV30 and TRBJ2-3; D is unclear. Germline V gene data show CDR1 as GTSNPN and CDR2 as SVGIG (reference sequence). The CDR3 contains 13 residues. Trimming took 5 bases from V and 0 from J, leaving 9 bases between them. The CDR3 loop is CAWGWVSTDTQYF. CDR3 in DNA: TGTGCCTGGGGTTGGGTCAGCACAGATACGCAGTATTTT.

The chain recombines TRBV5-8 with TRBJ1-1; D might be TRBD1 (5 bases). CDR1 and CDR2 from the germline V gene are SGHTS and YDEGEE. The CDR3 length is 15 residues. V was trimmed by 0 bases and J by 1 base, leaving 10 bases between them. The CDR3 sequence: CASSLAGHANTEAFF. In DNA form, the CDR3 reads TGTGCCAGCAGCTTGGCGGGGCACGCGAACACTGAAGCTTTCTTT.

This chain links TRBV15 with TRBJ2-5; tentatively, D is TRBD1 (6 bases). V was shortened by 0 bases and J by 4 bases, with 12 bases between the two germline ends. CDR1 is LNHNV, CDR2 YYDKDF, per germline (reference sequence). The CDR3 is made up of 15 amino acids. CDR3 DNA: TGTGCCACCAGCAGAGATTTGGGACAAAGAGAGACCCAGTACTTC. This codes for CATSRDLGQRETQYF.

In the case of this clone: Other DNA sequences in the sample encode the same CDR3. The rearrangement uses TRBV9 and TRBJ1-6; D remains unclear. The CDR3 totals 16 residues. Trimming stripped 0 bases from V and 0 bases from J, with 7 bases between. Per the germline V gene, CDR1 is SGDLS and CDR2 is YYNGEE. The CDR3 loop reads CASSVGPSSYNSPLHF. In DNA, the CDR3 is TGTGCCAGCAGCGTAGGTCCAAGCTCCTATAATTCACCCCTCCACTTT.

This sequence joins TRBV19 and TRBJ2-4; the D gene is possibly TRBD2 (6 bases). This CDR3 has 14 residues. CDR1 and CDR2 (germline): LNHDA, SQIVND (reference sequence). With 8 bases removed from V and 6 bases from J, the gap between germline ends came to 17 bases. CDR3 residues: CASVPGGGRNIQYF. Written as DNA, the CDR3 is TGTGCCAGTGTACCCGGAGGAGGGCGAAACATTCAGTACTTC.

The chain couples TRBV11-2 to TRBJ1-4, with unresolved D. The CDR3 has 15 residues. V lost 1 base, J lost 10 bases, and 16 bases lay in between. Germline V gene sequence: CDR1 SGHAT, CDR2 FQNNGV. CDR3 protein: CASSLVGGSFGKLFF. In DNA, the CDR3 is TGTGCCAGCAGCTTAGTGGGAGGTTCGTTCGGAAAACTGTTTTTT.

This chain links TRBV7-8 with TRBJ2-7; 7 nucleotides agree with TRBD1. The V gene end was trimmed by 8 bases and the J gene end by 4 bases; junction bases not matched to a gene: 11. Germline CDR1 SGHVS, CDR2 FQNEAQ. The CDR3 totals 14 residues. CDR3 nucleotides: TGTGCCAGCGCTACCGTAGGGGGACAGTACGAGCAGTACTTC. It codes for CASATVGGQYEQYF.

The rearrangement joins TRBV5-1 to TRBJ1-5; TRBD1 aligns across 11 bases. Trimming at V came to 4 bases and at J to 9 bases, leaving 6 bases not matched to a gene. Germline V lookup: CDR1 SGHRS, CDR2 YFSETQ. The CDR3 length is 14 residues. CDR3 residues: CASSPGQGAGPQHF. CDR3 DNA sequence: TGCGCCAGCAGCCCCGGACAGGGGGCGGGGCCCCAGCATTTT. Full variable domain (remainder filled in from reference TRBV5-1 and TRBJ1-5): KAGVTQTPRYLIKTRGQQVTLSCSPISGHRSVSWYQQTPGQGLQFLFEYFSETQRNKGNFPGRFSGRQFSNSRSEMNVSTLELGDSALYLCASSPGQGAGPQHFGDGTRLSIL.

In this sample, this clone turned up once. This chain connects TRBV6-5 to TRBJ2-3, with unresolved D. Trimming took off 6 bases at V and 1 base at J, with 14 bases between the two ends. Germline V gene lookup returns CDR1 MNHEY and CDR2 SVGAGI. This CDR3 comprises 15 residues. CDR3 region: CASSSQIVGTDTQYF. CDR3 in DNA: TGTGCCAGCAGCTCACAAATCGTCGGCACAGATACGCAGTATTTT.

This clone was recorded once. CDR3 loop: CASSGIANYGYTF. The CDR3 DNA reads TGTGCCAGCAGTGGGATAGCCAACTATGGCTACACCTTC. V is TRBV6-1 and J is TRBJ1-2; D is undetermined. The V gene lost 4 bases and the J gene lost 2 bases, with 8 bases spanning the gap. Germline lookup yields CDR1 MNHNS and CDR2 SASEGT. The CDR3 spans 13 residues.

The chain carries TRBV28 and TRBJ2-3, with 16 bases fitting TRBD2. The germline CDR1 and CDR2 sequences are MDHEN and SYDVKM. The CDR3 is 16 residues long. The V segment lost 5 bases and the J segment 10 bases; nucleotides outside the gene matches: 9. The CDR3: CASSPAGLAGGIAQYF. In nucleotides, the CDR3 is TGTGCCAGCAGTCCAGCGGGACTAGCGGGGGGGATAGCGCAGTATTTT. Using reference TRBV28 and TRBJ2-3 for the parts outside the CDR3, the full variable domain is DVKVTQSSRYLVKRTGEKVFLECVQDMDHENMFWYRQDPGLGLRLIYFSYDVKMKEKGDIPEGYSVSREKKERFSLILESASTNQTSMYLCASSPAGLAGGIAQYFGPGTRLTVL.

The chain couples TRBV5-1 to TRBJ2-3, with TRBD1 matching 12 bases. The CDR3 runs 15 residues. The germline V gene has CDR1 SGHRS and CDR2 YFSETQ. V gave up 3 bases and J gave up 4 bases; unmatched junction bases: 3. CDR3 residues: CASSYGTGGPDTQYF. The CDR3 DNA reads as TGCGCCAGCAGCTATGGGACAGGGGGCCCAGATACGCAGTATTTT.

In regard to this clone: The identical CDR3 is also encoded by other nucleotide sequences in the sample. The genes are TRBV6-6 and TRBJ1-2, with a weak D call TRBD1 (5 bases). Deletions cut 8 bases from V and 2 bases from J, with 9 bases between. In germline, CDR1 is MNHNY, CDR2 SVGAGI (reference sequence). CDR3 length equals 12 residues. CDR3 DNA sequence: TGTGCCAGCCGGGACGGGAACTATGGCTACACCTTC. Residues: CASRDGNYGYTF.

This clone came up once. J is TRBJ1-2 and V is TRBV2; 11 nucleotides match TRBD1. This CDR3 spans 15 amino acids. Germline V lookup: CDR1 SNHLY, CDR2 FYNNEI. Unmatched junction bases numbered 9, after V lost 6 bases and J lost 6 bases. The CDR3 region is CASSEGTGGSNGYTF. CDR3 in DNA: TGTGCCAGCAGCGAGGGGACAGGGGGTAGTAATGGCTACACCTTC.

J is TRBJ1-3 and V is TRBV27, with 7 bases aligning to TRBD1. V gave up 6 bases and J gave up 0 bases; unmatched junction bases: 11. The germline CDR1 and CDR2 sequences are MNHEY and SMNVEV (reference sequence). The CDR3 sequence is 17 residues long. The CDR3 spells CASSLIQGPRSGNTIYF. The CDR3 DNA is TGTGCCAGCAGCTTAATACAGGGGCCACGCTCTGGAAACACCATATATTTT.

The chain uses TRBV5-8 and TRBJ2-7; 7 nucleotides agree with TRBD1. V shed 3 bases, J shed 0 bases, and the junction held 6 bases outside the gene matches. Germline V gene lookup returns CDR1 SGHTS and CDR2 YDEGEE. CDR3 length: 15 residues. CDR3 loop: CASSSGTDNSYEQYF. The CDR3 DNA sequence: TGTGCCAGCAGCTCCGGGACAGACAACTCCTACGAGCAGTACTTC.

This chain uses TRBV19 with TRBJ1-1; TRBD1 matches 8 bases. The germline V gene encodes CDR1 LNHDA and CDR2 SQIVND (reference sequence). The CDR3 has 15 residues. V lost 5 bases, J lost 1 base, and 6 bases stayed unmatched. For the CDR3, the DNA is TGTGCCAGTAGTCGGACGACAGGGGCGAACACTGAAGCTTTCTTT. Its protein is CASSRTTGANTEAFF.

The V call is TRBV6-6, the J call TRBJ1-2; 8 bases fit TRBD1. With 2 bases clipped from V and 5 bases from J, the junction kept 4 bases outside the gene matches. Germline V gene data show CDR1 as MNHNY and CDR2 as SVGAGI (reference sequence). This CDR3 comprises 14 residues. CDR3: CASSYDRQGYGYTF. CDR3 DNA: TGTGCCAGCAGTTACGATCGACAGGGGTATGGCTACACCTTC.

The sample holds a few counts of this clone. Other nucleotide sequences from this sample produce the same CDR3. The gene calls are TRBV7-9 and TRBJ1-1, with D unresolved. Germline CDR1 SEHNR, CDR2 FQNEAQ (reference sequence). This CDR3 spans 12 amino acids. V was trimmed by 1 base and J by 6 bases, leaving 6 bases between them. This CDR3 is CASSLELAEAFF. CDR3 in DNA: TGTGCCAGCAGCTTAGAGCTCGCTGAAGCTTTCTTT. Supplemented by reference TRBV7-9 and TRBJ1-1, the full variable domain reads DTGVSQNPRHKITKRGQNVTFRCDPISEHNRLYWYRQTLGQGPEFLTYFQNEAQLEKSRLLSDRFSAERPKGSFSTLEIQRTEQGDSAMYLCASSLELAEAFFGQGTRLTVV.